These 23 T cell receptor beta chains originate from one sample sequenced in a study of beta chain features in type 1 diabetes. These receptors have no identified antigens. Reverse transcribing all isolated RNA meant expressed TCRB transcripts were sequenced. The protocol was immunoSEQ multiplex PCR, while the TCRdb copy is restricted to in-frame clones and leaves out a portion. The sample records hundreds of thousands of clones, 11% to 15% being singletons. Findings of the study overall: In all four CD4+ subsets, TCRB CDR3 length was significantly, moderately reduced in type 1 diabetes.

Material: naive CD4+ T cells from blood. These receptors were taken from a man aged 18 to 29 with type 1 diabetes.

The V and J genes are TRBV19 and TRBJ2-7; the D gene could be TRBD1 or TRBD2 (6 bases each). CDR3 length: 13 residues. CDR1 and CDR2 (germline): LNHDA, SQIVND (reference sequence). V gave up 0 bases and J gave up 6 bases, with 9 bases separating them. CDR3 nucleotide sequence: TGTGCCAGTAGTATAGAGTGGGGGGCCGAGCAGTACTTC. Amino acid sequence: CASSIEWGAEQYF. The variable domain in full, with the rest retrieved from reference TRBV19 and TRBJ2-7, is DGGITQSPKYLFRKEGQNVTLSCEQNLNHDAMYWYRQDPGQGLRLIYYSQIVNDFQKGDIAEGYSVSREKKESFPLTVTSAQKNPTAFYLCASSIEWGAEQYFGPGTRLTVT.

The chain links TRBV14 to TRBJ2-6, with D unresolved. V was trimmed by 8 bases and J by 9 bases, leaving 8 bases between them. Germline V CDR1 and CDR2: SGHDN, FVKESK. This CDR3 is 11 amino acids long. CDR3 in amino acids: CASGPVNVLTF. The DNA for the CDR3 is TGTGCCAGCGGCCCGGTCAACGTCCTGACTTTC.

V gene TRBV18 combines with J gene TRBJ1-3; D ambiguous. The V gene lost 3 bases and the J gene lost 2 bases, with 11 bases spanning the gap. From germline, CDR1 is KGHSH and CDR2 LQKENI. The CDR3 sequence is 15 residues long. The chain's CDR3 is CASSPMTKTGNTIYF. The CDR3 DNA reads TGTGCCAGCTCACCGATGACAAAAACTGGAAACACCATATATTTT.

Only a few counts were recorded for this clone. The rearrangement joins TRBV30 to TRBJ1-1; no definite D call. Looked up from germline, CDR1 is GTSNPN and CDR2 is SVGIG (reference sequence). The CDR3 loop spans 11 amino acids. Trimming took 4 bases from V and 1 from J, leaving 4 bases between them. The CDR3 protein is CAWKENTEAFF. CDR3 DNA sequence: TGTGCCTGGAAAGAGAACACTGAAGCTTTCTTT. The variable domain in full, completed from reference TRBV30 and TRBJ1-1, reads SQTIHQWPATLVQPVGSPLSLECTVEGTSNPNLYWYRQAAGRGLQLLFYSVGIGQISSEVPQNLSASRPQDRQFILSSKKLLLSDSGFYLCAWKENTEAFFGQGTRLTVV.

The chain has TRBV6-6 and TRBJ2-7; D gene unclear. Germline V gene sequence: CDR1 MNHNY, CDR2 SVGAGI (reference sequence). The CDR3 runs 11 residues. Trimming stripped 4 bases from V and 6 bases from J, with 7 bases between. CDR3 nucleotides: TGTGCCAGCAGTTCCGCGGTCGAGCAGTACTTC. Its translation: CASSSAVEQYF.

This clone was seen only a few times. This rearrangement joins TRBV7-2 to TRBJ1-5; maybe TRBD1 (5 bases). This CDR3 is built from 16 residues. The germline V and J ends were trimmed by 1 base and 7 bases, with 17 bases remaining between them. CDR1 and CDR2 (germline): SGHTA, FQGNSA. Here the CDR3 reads CASSLVSGVDRQPQHF. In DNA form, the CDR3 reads TGTGCCAGCAGCTTAGTATCGGGGGTTGATCGGCAGCCCCAGCATTTT.

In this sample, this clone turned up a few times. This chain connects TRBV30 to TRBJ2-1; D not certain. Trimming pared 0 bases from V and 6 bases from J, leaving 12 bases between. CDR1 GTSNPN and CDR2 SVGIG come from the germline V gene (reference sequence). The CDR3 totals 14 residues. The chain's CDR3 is CAWSVQVASNEQFF. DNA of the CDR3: TGTGCCTGGAGTGTACAAGTAGCAAGCAATGAGCAGTTCTTC.

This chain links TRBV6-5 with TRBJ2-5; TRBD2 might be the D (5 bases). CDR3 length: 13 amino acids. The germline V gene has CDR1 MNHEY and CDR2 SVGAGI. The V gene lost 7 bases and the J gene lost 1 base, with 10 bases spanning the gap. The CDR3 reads CASMRAVQETQYF. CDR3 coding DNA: TGTGCCAGCATGAGGGCAGTCCAAGAGACCCAGTACTTC.

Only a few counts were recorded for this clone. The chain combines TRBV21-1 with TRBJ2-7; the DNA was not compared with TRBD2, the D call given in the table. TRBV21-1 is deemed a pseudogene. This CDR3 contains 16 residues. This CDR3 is CASSKLAGGPEDEQYF. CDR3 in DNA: TGTGCCAGCAGCAAGTTAGCGGGGGGGCCGGAGGACGAGCAGTACTTC.

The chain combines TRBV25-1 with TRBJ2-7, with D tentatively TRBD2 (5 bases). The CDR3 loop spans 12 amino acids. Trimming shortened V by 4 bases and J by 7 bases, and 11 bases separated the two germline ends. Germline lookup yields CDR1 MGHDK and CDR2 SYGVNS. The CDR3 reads CASSVPTGEQYF. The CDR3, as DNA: TGTGCCAGCAGTGTCCCGACGGGGGAGCAGTACTTC.

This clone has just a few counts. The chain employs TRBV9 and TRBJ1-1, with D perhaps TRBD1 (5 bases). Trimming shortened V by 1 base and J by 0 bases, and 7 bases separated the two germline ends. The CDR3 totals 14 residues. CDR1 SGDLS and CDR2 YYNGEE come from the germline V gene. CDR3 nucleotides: TGTGCCAGCAGCGTACGGGGGGTGAACACTGAAGCTTTCTTT. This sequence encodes CASSVRGVNTEAFF.

Here the CDR3 reads CAWSAFGGKGEAFF. In DNA, the CDR3 is TGTGCCTGGAGTGCCTTCGGGGGTAAGGGTGAAGCTTTCTTT. The rearrangement joins TRBV30 to TRBJ1-1; a possible D gene is TRBD1 (5 bases). The CDR3 covers 14 residues. V lost 1 base and J lost 7, with 16 bases in between. Germline CDR1 and CDR2: GTSNPN and SVGIG (reference sequence).

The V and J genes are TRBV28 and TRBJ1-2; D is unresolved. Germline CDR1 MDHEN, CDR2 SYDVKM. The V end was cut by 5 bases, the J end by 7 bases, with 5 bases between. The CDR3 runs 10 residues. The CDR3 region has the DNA TGTGCCAGCAGTCAGGTTGGCTACACCTTC. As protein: CASSQVGYTF.

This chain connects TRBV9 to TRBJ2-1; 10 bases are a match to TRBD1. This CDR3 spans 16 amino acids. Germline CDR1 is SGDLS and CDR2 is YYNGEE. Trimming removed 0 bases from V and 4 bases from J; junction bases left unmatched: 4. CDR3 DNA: TGTGCCAGCAGCGTAGAAAGGGACAGGGGTTACAATGAGCAGTTCTTC. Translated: CASSVERDRGYNEQFF.

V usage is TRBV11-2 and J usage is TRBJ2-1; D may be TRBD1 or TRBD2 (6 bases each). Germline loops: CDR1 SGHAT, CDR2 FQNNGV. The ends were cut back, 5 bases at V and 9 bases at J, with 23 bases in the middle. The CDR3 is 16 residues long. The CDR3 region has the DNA TGTGCCAGCAGCCACCAGATGGGGGGCAGGGTTCGTGAGCAGTTCTTC. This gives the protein CASSHQMGGRVREQFF.

The CDR3 DNA reads as TGTGCCAGCAGCTTAGGGGACCGCGAAATTGGTGAGCAGTTCTTC. The encoded protein is CASSLGDREIGEQFF. This chain joins TRBV13 and TRBJ2-1; D is unresolved. In germline, CDR1 is PRHDT, CDR2 FYEKMQ (reference sequence). V shed 0 bases and J shed 9 bases, with 15 bases lying between them. The CDR3 is 15 amino acids.

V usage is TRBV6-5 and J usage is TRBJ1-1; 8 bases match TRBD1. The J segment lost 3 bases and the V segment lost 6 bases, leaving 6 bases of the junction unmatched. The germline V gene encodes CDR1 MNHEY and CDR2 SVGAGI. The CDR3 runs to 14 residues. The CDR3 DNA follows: TGTGCCAGCAGGGTGACAGGGGTACACACTGAAGCTTTCTTT. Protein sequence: CASRVTGVHTEAFF.

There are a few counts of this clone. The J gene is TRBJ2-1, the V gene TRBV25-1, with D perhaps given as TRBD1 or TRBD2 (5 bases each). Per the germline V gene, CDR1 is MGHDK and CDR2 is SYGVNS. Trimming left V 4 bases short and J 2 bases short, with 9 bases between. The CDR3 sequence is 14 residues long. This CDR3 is CASSVGGTYNEQFF. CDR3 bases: TGTGCCAGCAGTGTTGGGGGAACCTACAATGAGCAGTTCTTC.

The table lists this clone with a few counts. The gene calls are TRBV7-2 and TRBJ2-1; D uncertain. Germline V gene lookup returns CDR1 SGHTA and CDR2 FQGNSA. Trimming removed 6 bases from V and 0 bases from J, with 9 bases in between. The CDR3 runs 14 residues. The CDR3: CASRFSSSYNEQFF. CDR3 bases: TGTGCCAGCAGGTTCTCCTCCTCCTACAATGAGCAGTTCTTC.

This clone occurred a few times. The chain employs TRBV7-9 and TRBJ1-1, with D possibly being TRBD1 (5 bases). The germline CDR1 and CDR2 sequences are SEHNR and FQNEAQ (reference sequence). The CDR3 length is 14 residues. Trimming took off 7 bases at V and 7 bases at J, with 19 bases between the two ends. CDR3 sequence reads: CASTPWGGDGEAFF. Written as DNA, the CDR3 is TGTGCCAGCACCCCGTGGGGAGGGGACGGTGAAGCTTTCTTT.

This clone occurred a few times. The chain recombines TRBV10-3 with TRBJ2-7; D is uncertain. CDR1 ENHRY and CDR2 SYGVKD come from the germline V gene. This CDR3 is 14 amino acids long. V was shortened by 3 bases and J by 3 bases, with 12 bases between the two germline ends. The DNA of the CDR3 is TGTGCCATCAGTGACCAGGCAAAAGGCTACGAGCAGTACTTC. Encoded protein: CAISDQAKGYEQYF.

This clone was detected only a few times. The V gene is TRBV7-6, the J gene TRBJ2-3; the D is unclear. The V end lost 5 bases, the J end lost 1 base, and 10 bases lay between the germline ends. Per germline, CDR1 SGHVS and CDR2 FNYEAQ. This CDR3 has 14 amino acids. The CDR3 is CASSIDGRTDTQYF. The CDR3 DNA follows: TGTGCCAGCAGCATCGACGGACGCACAGATACGCAGTATTTT.

DNA of the CDR3: TGCGCCAGCAGCTCCGGGGACAGGCGGACTAAAGAGACCCAGTACTTC. This encodes CASSSGDRRTKETQYF. This rearrangement joins TRBV5-1 to TRBJ2-5, with 8 bases lining up with TRBD1. The CDR3 sequence is 16 residues long. Germline CDR1 and CDR2: SGHRS and YFSETQ. Unmatched junction bases numbered 10, after V lost 3 bases and J lost 3 bases.